This passage covers 18 T cell receptor beta chains from one sample sequenced in a study of blood T cell repertoires in COVID-19. Profiled with immunoSEQ multiplex PCR; TCRdb holds only in-frame clones, not every one. The sample has about 210,000 clones, 65% to 90% seen once. Input material: PBMCs or T cells enriched from blood (not recorded which). These receptors were taken from a woman aged 40 to 50 with acute COVID-19.

The chain recombines TRBV4-3 with TRBJ2-5, with D perhaps TRBD2 (6 bases). The germline gives CDR1 LGHNA, CDR2 YSLEER. The ends were cut back, 1 base at V and 5 bases at J, with 14 bases in the middle. The CDR3 loop spans 15 amino acids. CDR3 in DNA: TGCGCCAGCAGCCAAGGGGCGGCCGGAGGGGAGACCCAGTACTTC. Its protein product is CASSQGAAGGETQYF.

The chain carries TRBV5-8 and TRBJ2-2, with 7 nucleotides matching TRBD2. Germline CDR1 is SGHTS and CDR2 is YDEGEE. V was clipped by 0 bases and J by 4 bases; unmatched bases: 6. The CDR3 is made up of 16 amino acids. The CDR3 DNA reads as TGTGCCAGCAGCTTGGCGGGAGGCGGGCTCACCGGGGAGCTGTTTTTT. This codes for CASSLAGGGLTGELFF.

The V and J genes are TRBV11-3 and TRBJ1-3; unclear D gene. This CDR3 has 15 residues. Germline lookup yields CDR1 SGHNT and CDR2 YENEEA. V lost 0 bases and J lost 4, with 10 bases in between. This CDR3 is CASSLERERGNTIYF. DNA of the CDR3: TGTGCCAGCAGCTTAGAGAGGGAACGCGGAAACACCATATATTTT. The full variable domain, its missing parts supplied by reference TRBV11-3 and TRBJ1-3, is EAGVVQSPRYKIIEKKQPVAFWCNPISGHNTLYWYLQNLGQGPELLIRYENEEAVDDSQLPKDRFSAERLKGVDSTLKIQPAELGDSAVYLCASSLERERGNTIYFGEGSWLTVV.

This chain joins TRBV7-2 and TRBJ2-3; TRBD2 matches 11 bases. The CDR3 totals 14 residues. V lost 1 base, J lost 10 bases, and 4 bases stayed unmatched. Germline V gene lookup returns CDR1 SGHTA and CDR2 FQGNSA. CDR3 amino acids: CASSLVLAGVSQYF. The DNA of the CDR3 is TGTGCCAGCAGCTTAGTACTAGCGGGAGTCTCGCAGTATTTT.

The gene calls are TRBV9 and TRBJ2-5, with TRBD1 matching over 7 bases. The CDR3 contains 14 residues. Per the germline V gene, CDR1 is SGDLS and CDR2 is YYNGEE. J gave up 3 bases and V 0 bases, and 2 bases lay outside the gene matches. In nucleotides, the CDR3 is TGTGCCAGCAGCGTAGGGCAGGGGGAAGAGACCCAGTACTTC. Its translation is CASSVGQGEETQYF.

The V gene is TRBV28, the J gene TRBJ1-1; D is perhaps TRBD1 (5 bases). The CDR3 totals 14 residues. The V and J ends lost 6 bases and 1 base respectively, with 12 bases between them. Germline values: CDR1 MDHEN, CDR2 SYDVKM. This CDR3 reads CASRRTTGNTEAFF. Here the CDR3 DNA reads TGTGCCAGCAGACGAACAACAGGGAACACTGAAGCTTTCTTT.

The chain combines TRBV9 with TRBJ2-3; TRBD2 matches 7 bases. CDR3 size: 14 residues. Germline V lookup: CDR1 SGDLS, CDR2 YYNGEE. The junction had 1 base not matched to a gene; V was cut back by 2 bases and J by 1 base. The CDR3: CASSVRERTDTQYF. The CDR3 DNA sequence: TGTGCCAGCAGCGTGCGGGAGCGCACAGATACGCAGTATTTT.

Details on this clone: Other DNA sequences of this sample code for an identical CDR3. This chain joins TRBV3-1 (or the pseudogene TRBV3-2) and TRBJ1-5; D is undetermined. The CDR3 extends over 14 amino acids. Germline lookup yields CDR1 LGHDT and CDR2 YNNKEL (reference sequence). Trimming stripped 0 bases from V and 4 bases from J, with 7 bases between. The CDR3 nucleotides read TGTGCCAGCAGCCAAGAAGGAGGAAATCAGCCCCAGCATTTT. Amino acids: CASSQEGGNQPQHF.

This clone was seen a single time. DNA of the CDR3: TGTGCCAGCAGCACAGCGGGAGGGCCAAGAGAGCAGTTCTTC. Translating it yields CASSTAGGPREQFF. This chain joins TRBV9 and TRBJ2-1; 10 bases are shared with TRBD2. This CDR3 has 14 amino acids. V shed 4 bases, J shed 10 bases, and the junction held 8 bases outside the gene matches. The germline V gene encodes CDR1 SGDLS and CDR2 YYNGEE.

V gene TRBV29-1 combines with J gene TRBJ2-3; perhaps TRBD2 as D (6 bases). Trimming took 5 bases from V and 5 from J, leaving 14 bases between them. From germline, CDR1 is SQVTM and CDR2 ANQGSEA. The CDR3 sequence is 13 residues long. The CDR3 DNA is TGCAGCGTTTATTCGGCGGGGCAAGATACGCAGTATTTT. Amino acids: CSVYSAGQDTQYF.

V gene TRBV3-1 (or the pseudogene TRBV3-2) combines with J gene TRBJ2-3; TRBD1 agrees at 7 bases. Germline V CDR1 and CDR2: LGHDT, YNNKEL (reference sequence). V dropped 0 bases and J dropped 2; count of bases not matched to a gene: 8. The CDR3 length is 17 residues. CDR3 sequence reads: CASSQDQNRGITDTQYF. The CDR3 DNA is TGTGCCAGCAGCCAAGATCAGAACAGGGGCATCACAGATACGCAGTATTTT.

This clone was recorded only once. The chain carries TRBV18 and TRBJ2-2; possible D gene TRBD2, 5 bases. This CDR3 is built from 13 residues. V was pared by 2 bases and J by 5 bases, with 6 bases between. Germline CDR1 and CDR2: KGHSH and LQKENI. The CDR3 DNA sequence: TGTGCCAGCTCACCAAGGGAGACCGGGGAGCTGTTTTTT. This gives the protein CASSPRETGELFF.

This chain uses TRBV10-1 with TRBJ2-7, with TRBD1 matching over 9 bases. The CDR3 is 14 amino acids. Germline lookup yields CDR1 WNHNN and CDR2 SYGVQD (reference sequence). Germline trimming cut 9 bases from V and 2 bases from J; bases unmatched to any gene: 8. CDR3 sequence reads: CASSAGTGTYEQYF. As DNA, the CDR3 is TGCGCCAGTTCTGCCGGGACAGGGACCTACGAGCAGTACTTC.

The gene calls are TRBV25-1 and TRBJ1-3, with D perhaps matching TRBD1 (6 bases). The V gene lost 6 bases and the J gene lost 5 bases, with 17 bases spanning the gap. The CDR3 extends over 15 amino acids. Germline-derived CDR1 and CDR2 are MGHDK and SYGVNS. Here the CDR3 reads CASRGEGDRRNTIYF. The CDR3 nucleotides are TGTGCCAGCAGGGGGGAGGGGGACCGACGAAACACCATATATTTT.

The chain links TRBV4-1 to TRBJ2-5, with 7 positions matching TRBD2. CDR3 length equals 18 residues. J lost 5 bases, V lost 0 bases, and 15 bases had no gene match. In germline, CDR1 is MGHRA, CDR2 YSYEKL. CDR3 loop: CASSQDVFVGGPRETQYF. CDR3 DNA sequence: TGCGCCAGCAGCCAAGATGTTTTTGTGGGAGGGCCGCGGGAGACCCAGTACTTC.

This clone was observed once. The chain combines TRBV5-1 with TRBJ1-6; D ambiguous. V dropped 0 bases and J dropped 7 bases, with 11 bases sitting between them. CDR3 length equals 15 residues. Germline V gene data show CDR1 as SGHRS and CDR2 as YFSETQ. CDR3 sequence: CASSLVAGTNSPLHF. CDR3 nucleotide sequence: TGCGCCAGCAGCTTGGTGGCAGGAACGAATTCACCCCTCCACTTT.

The genes are TRBV11-2 and TRBJ2-3, with 13 bases matching TRBD2. V shed 5 bases and J 3 bases; nucleotides not matched to a gene: 5. This CDR3 has 16 amino acids. The germline V gene encodes CDR1 SGHAT and CDR2 FQNNGV. The CDR3 here is CASSPRLAGGTDTQYF. Here the CDR3 DNA reads TGTGCCAGCAGCCCGAGACTAGCGGGAGGTACAGATACGCAGTATTTT.

This clone came up once. The chain couples TRBV5-1 to TRBJ1-1; D might be TRBD1 (6 bases). Germline lookup yields CDR1 SGHRS and CDR2 YFSETQ. Trimming removed 7 bases from V and 0 bases from J, with 13 bases in between. CDR3 length equals 14 residues. The CDR3 DNA follows: TGCGCCAGCCATCAGGGGATCCTGAACACTGAAGCTTTCTTT. It yields the protein CASHQGILNTEAFF.